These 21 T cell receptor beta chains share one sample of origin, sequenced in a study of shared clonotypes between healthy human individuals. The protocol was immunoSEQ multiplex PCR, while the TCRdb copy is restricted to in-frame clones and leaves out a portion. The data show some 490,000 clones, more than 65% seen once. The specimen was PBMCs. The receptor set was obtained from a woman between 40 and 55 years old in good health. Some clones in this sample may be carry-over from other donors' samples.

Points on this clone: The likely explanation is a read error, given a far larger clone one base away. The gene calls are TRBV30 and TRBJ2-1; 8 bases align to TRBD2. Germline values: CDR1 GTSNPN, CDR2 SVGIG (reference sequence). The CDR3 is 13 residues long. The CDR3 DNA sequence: TGTGCCTGGAGCGGGAGGGCCTACAATGAGCAGCTCTTC. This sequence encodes CAWSGRAYNEQLF. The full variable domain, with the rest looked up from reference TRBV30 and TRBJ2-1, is SQTIHQWPATLVQPVGSPLSLECTVEGTSNPNLYWYRQAAGRGLQLLFYSVGIGQISSEVPQNLSASRPQDRQFILSSKKLLLSDSGFYLCAWSGRAYNEQLFGPGTRLTVL.

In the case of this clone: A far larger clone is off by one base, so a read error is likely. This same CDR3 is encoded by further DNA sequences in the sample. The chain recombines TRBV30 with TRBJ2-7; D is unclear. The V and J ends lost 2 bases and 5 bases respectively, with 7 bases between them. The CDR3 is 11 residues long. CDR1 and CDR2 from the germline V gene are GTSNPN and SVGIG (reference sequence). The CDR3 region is CAWSTYDEQYF. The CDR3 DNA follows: TGTGCCTGGAGTACCTATGACGAGCAGTACTTC.

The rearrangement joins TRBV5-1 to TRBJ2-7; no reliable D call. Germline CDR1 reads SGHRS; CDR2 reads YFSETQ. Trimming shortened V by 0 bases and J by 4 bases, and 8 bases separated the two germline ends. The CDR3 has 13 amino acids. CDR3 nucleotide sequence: TGCGCCAGCAGCTTGGTGGCTGAATACGAGCAGTACTTC. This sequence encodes CASSLVAEYEQYF.

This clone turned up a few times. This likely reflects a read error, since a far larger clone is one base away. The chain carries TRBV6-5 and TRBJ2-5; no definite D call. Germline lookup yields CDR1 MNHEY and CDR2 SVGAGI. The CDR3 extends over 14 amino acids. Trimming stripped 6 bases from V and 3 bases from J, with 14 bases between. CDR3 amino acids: CASSPSEWKETQYF. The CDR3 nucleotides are TGTGCCAGCAGCCCAAGTGAGTGGAAAGAGACCCAGTACTTC.

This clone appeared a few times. The CDR3 DNA is TGTGCCAGCTCACCCGAGAGTCAGTTCTATGAAAAACTGTTTTTT. This encodes CASSPESQFYEKLFF. The chain carries TRBV18 and TRBJ1-4; D uncertain. V dropped 3 bases and J dropped 6 bases, with 14 bases sitting between them. The V gene's germline CDR1 is KGHSH and CDR2 LQKENI. The CDR3 spans 15 residues.

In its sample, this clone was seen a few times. The CDR3 loop reads CASSPGLDTGELFF. For the CDR3, the DNA is TGCGCCAGCAGCCCCGGACTAGACACCGGGGAGCTGTTTTTT. J is TRBJ2-2 and V is TRBV5-1, with 7 bases fitting TRBD2. Germline V gene lookup returns CDR1 SGHRS and CDR2 YFSETQ. V lost 4 bases to trimming and J lost 3 bases; unmatched junction nucleotides: 3. The CDR3 sequence is 14 residues long.

The CDR3: CASRPSLVSHEQYF. CDR3 DNA: TGTGCCAGCAGGCCCTCACTAGTGTCTCACGAGCAGTACTTC. The V gene is TRBV6-5, the J gene TRBJ2-7; TRBD2 is a possible D gene (5 bases). The V end was cut by 6 bases, the J end by 5 bases, with 17 bases between. The CDR3 runs 14 residues. The germline CDR1 and CDR2 sequences are MNHEY and SVGAGI.

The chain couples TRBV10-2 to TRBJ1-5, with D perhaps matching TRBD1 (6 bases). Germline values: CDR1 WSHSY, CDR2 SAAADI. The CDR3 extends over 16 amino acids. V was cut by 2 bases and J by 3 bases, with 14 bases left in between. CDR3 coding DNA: TGCGCCAGCAGTGAGCCTGTACGGGACACCAATCAGCCCCAGCATTTT. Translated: CASSEPVRDTNQPQHF.

This CDR3 reads CASSIGGLARNEQFF. CDR3 bases: TGTGCCAGTAGTATAGGGGGACTAGCGCGTAATGAGCAGTTCTTC. This sequence joins TRBV19 and TRBJ2-1; the match to TRBD2 covers 10 bases. This CDR3 has 15 amino acids. Germline V gene lookup returns CDR1 LNHDA and CDR2 SQIVND (reference sequence). The J segment lost 7 bases and the V segment lost 1 base, leaving 4 bases of the junction unmatched.

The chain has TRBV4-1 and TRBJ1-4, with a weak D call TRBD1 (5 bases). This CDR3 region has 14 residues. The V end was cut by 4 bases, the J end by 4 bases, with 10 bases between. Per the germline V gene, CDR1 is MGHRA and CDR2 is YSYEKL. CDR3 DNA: TGCGCCAGCAGCCCAGACAGTTATAATGAAAAACTGTTTTTT. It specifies CASSPDSYNEKLFF.

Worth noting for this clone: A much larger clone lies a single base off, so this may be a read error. Written as DNA, the CDR3 is TGTGCCAGCAGCGTGGGACGGGGCCCCTACAATGAGCAGTTCTTC. Translating gives CASSVGRGPYNEQFF. The rearrangement links TRBV6-4 to TRBJ2-1, with D tentatively TRBD1 or TRBD2 (5 bases each). Trimming stripped 6 bases from V and 2 bases from J, with 14 bases between. The CDR3 is 15 residues long. Per the germline V gene, CDR1 is MRHNA and CDR2 is SNTAGT.

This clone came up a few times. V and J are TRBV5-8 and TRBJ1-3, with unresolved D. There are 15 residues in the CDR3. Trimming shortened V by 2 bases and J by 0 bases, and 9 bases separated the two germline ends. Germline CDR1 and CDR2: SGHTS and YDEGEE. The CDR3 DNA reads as TGTGCCAGCAGCTTTCAAGGCCACTCTGGAAACACCATATATTTT. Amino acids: CASSFQGHSGNTIYF.

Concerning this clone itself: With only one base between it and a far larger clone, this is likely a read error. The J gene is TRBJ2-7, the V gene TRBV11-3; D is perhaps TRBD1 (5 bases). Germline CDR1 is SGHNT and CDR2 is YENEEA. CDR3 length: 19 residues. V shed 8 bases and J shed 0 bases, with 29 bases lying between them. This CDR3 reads CASGLPGHLLLDSSYEQYF. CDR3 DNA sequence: TGTGCCAGCGGCCTACCTGGACACCTACTACTCGATAGCTCCTACGAGCAGTACTTC.

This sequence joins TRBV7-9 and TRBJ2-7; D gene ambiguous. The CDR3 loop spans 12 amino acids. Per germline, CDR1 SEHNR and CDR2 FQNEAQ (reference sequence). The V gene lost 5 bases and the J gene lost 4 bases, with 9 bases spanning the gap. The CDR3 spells CASSQERYEQYF. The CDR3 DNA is TGTGCCAGCAGCCAGGAAAGGTACGAGCAGTACTTC.

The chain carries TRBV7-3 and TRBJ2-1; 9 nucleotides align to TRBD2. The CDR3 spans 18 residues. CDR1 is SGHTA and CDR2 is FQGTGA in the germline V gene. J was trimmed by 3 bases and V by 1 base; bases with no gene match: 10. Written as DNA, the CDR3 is TGTGCCAGCAGCTTAAGGGGGTGGCTAGCGGGACTCTACAATGAGCAGTTCTTC. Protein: CASSLRGWLAGLYNEQFF.

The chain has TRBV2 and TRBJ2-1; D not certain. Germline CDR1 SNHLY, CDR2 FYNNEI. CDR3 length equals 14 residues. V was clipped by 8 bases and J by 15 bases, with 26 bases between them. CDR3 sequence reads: CASFSPLVGIRLFF. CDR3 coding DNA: TGTGCCAGCTTTTCTCCCTTGGTGGGAATCCGTCTGTTCTTC.

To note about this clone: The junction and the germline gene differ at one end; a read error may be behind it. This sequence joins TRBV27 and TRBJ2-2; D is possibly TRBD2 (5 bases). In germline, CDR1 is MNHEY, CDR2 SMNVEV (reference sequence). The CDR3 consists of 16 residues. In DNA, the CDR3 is TGTGCCAGCAGTAAAACCGGTACACAATACACCGGGGAGCTGGTTTTT. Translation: CASSKTGTQYTGELVF.

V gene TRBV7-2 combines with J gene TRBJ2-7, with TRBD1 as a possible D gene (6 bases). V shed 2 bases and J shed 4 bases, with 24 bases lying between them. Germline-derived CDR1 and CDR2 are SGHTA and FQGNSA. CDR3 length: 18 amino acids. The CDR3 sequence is CASSLSSTGFGSRYEQYF. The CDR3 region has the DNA TGTGCCAGCAGCTTATCTTCAACAGGGTTTGGAAGCCGGTACGAGCAGTACTTC. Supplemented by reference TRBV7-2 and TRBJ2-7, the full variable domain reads GAGVSQSPSNKVTEKGKDVELRCDPISGHTALYWYRQSLGQGLEFLIYFQGNSAPDKSGLPSDRFSAERTGGSVSTLTIQRTQQEDSAVYLCASSLSSTGFGSRYEQYFGPGTRLTVT.

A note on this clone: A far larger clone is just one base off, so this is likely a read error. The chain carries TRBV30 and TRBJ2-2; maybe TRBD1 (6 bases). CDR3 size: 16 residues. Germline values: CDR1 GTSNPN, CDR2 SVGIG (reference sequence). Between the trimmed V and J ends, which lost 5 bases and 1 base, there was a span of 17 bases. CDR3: CAWLRGGQRNTGELFF. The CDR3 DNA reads TGTGCCTGGCTACGCGGAGGACAGAGGAACACCGGGGAGCTGTTTTTT.

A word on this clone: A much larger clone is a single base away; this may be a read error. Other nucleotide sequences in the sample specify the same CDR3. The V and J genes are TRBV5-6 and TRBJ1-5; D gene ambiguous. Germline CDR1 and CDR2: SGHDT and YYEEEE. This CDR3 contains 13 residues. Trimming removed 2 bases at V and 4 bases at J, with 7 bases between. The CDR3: CASSFGVNQPQHF. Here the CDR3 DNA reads TGTGCCAGCAGCTTCGGGGTTAATCAGCCCCAGCATTTT.

The CDR3, as DNA: TGTGCCAGCAGTGGGAGGACTAGCCGTACAGATACGCAGTATTTT. Residues: CASSGRTSRTDTQYF. This chain uses TRBV2 with TRBJ2-3; 8 positions agree with TRBD2. The germline V gene has CDR1 SNHLY and CDR2 FYNNEI. Trimming cost V 4 bases and J 3 bases; bases outside gene matches: 6. The CDR3 loop spans 15 amino acids.